One sample yielded the 11 T cell receptor beta chains listed below, sequenced in a study of T cell changes during pregnancy in multiple sclerosis. Libraries were prepared by immunoSEQ multiplex PCR; TCRdb keeps only in-frame clonotypes and omits some of them. The table records roughly 72,000 clones, around 94% of them present only once. The sample was CD4+ T cells from peripheral blood mononuclear cells, taken after pregnancy. These receptors were obtained from a female donor with multiple sclerosis, enrolled in a pregnancy study.

The chain combines TRBV19 with TRBJ2-2, with TRBD1 matching 10 bases. The CDR3 runs 16 residues. The trim removed 6 bases at V and 6 bases at J, leaving 10 bases unmatched. Germline CDR1 and CDR2: LNHDA and SQIVND (reference sequence). The DNA for the CDR3 is TGTGCCAGTAGAACTTCCGGGACAGGGGTCTCCGGGGAGCTGTTTTTT. This sequence encodes CASRTSGTGVSGELFF.

This clone has just one count. This chain links TRBV11-2 with TRBJ2-7, with TRBD2 as a possible D gene (6 bases). Trimming took 5 bases from V and 0 from J, leaving 17 bases between them. Germline V lookup: CDR1 SGHAT, CDR2 FQNNGV. The CDR3 is made up of 16 amino acids. DNA for the CDR3: TGTGCCAGCAGCCGCGAGGTGCGGGGTACCTCCTACGAGCAGTACTTC. Translating gives CASSREVRGTSYEQYF.

CDR3 sequence: CASSLERDRSEQYF. CDR3 sequence (DNA): TGCGCCAGCAGCTTGGAGAGGGACAGATCCGAGCAGTACTTC. V gene TRBV5-1 combines with J gene TRBJ2-7, with TRBD1 matching over 7 bases. Trimming at V came to 0 bases and at J to 6 bases, leaving 6 bases not matched to a gene. CDR1 and CDR2 from the germline V gene are SGHRS and YFSETQ. This CDR3 contains 14 residues.

This sequence joins TRBV30 and TRBJ2-6, with 7 positions matching TRBD1. The CDR3 totals 15 residues. The V gene end was trimmed by 8 bases and the J gene end by 4 bases; junction bases not matched to a gene: 11. Per the germline V gene, CDR1 is GTSNPN and CDR2 is SVGIG (reference sequence). The CDR3 bases are TGTGCCCTCAGACAGGGAGAGTCGGGGGCCAACGTCCTGACTTTC. It is translated as CALRQGESGANVLTF.

This rearrangement joins TRBV7-6 to TRBJ2-3; D gene unclear. The CDR3 has 14 amino acids. Trimming took off 4 bases at V and 1 base at J, with 9 bases between the two ends. The germline gives CDR1 SGHVS, CDR2 FNYEAQ. CDR3: CASSSQRGTDTQYF. In DNA, the CDR3 is TGTGCCAGCAGCTCACAGAGAGGCACAGATACGCAGTATTTT.

This clone was recorded only once. The chain links TRBV7-3 to TRBJ1-1; 9 bases fit TRBD1. CDR1 and CDR2 from the germline V gene are SGHTA and FQGTGA. This CDR3 comprises 17 residues. The V segment lost 3 bases and the J segment 1 base; nucleotides outside the gene matches: 9. The chain's CDR3 is CASSFTGGLGTNTEAFF. CDR3 DNA sequence: TGTGCCAGCAGCTTTACAGGGGGCCTAGGAACGAACACTGAAGCTTTCTTT.

J is TRBJ2-2 and V is TRBV25-1; 7 bases are a match to TRBD1. The CDR3 is 14 amino acids. V was clipped by 6 bases and J by 3 bases; unmatched bases: 4. Germline values: CDR1 MGHDK, CDR2 SYGVNS. CDR3 nucleotides: TGTGCCAGCAGAGGGCAGGGGGACACCGGGGAGCTGTTTTTT. Protein sequence: CASRGQGDTGELFF. Looking up the rest from reference TRBV25-1 and TRBJ2-2 gives the full variable domain: EADIYQTPRYLVIGTGKKITLECSQTMGHDKMYWYQQDPGMELHLIHYSYGVNSTEKGDLSSESTVSRIRTEHFPLTLESARPSHTSQYLCASRGQGDTGELFFGEGSRLTVL.

This clone was counted once. This sequence joins TRBV28 and TRBJ1-2, with 7 bases lining up with TRBD1. The V and J ends lost 6 bases and 0 bases, in that order; junction bases with no gene match: 4. Germline V lookup: CDR1 MDHEN, CDR2 SYDVKM. The CDR3 extends over 14 amino acids. Written as DNA, the CDR3 is TGTGCCAGCAGCACCGGGACAGCTAACTATGGCTACACCTTC. It encodes CASSTGTANYGYTF.

The V and J genes are TRBV15 and TRBJ2-1, with 10 bases matching TRBD2. This CDR3 has 16 amino acids. J lost 2 bases, V lost 5 bases, and 6 bases had no gene match. Germline V lookup: CDR1 LNHNV, CDR2 YYDKDF (reference sequence). The chain's CDR3 is CATSVTAGGPYNEQFF. As DNA, the CDR3 is TGTGCCACCAGCGTGACAGCGGGAGGGCCCTACAATGAGCAGTTCTTC.

This clone was counted a single time. The rearrangement joins TRBV27 to TRBJ2-5; a weak D match, TRBD1 (6 bases). Looked up from germline, CDR1 is MNHEY and CDR2 is SMNVEV (reference sequence). Trimming stripped 4 bases from V and 12 bases from J, with 15 bases between. There are 12 residues in the CDR3. The CDR3 DNA sequence: TGTGCCAGCAGTTCCCTTTGGGGACAAAAGTACTTC. Amino acid sequence: CASSSLWGQKYF.

This clone was seen only once. The chain has TRBV4-1 and TRBJ1-3; D unclear. Between the trimmed V and J ends, which lost 4 bases and 14 bases, there was a span of 21 bases. CDR1 and CDR2 (germline): MGHRA, YSYEKL. The CDR3 is 14 residues long. The CDR3 loop reads CASSLLGDGVGLYF. The CDR3, as DNA: TGCGCCAGCAGCCTCCTCGGGGATGGGGTCGGTCTATATTTT.